Listed below are T cell receptor beta chains from one sample, sequenced in a study of blood T cell repertoires in COVID-19. TCRdb keeps only in-frame clones here, not all; method: immunoSEQ multiplex PCR. The sample has some 110,000 clones; roughly four fifths are singletons. Sample: peripheral blood. The receptors stem from a man aged 70 or older with acute or convalescent COVID-19. Each CDR3 is given without its conserved first and last residue. Each record gives: V gene, J gene, CDR3 protein.

TRBV2,TRBJ1-5,ASSVGTGNQPQH
TRBV7-3,TRBJ1-1,ASSLKGGATEAF
TRBV9,TRBJ2-7,ASSVGWGGSPYEQY
TRBV27,TRBJ1-1,ASSLVYRGNTEAF
TRBV28,TRBJ1-5,ASLSTASLYQPQH
TRBV2,TRBJ2-7,ASSGQKSHEQY
TRBV5-6,TRBJ2-7,ASSGTSVSYEQY
TRBV5-1,TRBJ2-1,ASSFRATAEQF
TRBV5-1,TRBJ2-7,ASSPGGAGGYEQY
TRBV11-3,TRBJ2-1,ASSLGPYEQF
TRBV19,TRBJ2-7,ASSITSGRNEQY
TRBV5-1,TRBJ2-1,ASGMQAGDITEQF
TRBV5-4,TRBJ2-7,AAKAGGYEQY
TRBV19,TRBJ2-1,ASSLPGQGDNEQF
TRBV19,TRBJ1-2,ASNFQAGGYT
TRBV7-2,TRBJ2-2,ASSSRTPLGTGELF
TRBV18,TRBJ2-7,ASSPQQGRGYEQY
TRBV2,TRBJ2-1,ASRSFEGYNEQF
TRBV7-9,TRBJ2-1,ASSLGGGQF
TRBV28,TRBJ2-7,ASSLAYEQY
TRBV5-1,TRBJ1-2,ASSSTPEVYYGYT
TRBV6-1,TRBJ1-5,ASSGEAGTSNQPQH